This is a list of T cell receptor beta chains from one sample in a study of T cells in Graves' hyperthyroidism and ophthalmopathy. Each CDR3 protein gets one entry after TCRdb re-called the multiplex PCR reads with MiXCR. This sample carries approximately 530,000 distinct CDR3 sequences, around 15% of them seen once, and the ten largest clones take about 18%. The specimen sequenced was blood. These receptors all come from a woman aged 18-35 years with Graves' hyperthyroidism. Each CDR3 is given with its conserved first and last residue. The D gene is left open where the match is weak. Size tells how often a clone was seen (once, few, many) or the class of an expanded clone, and some rows leave it out.

V gene	J gene	clone size	D gene	CDR3 protein	CDR3 DNA
TRBV28	TRBJ1-1	few	.	CATIGGDTEAFF	TGTGCCACCATAGGAGGAGACACTGAAGCTTTCTTT
TRBV29-1	TRBJ1-4	few	TRBD1	CSVDNGIDRELFF	TGCAGCGTTGATAACGGGATCGACAGGGAACTGTTTTTT
TRBV27	TRBJ2-6	few	TRBD1	CASRGTGFGANVLTF	TGTGCCAGCAGGGGGACAGGATTTGGGGCCAACGTCCTGACTTTC
TRBV6-2/TRBV6-3	TRBJ2-1	.	.	CASSYSNYRIRGNEQFF	TGTGCCAGCAGTTACTCGAATTACAGAATACGGGGAAATGAGCAGTTCTTC
TRBV18	TRBJ2-7	many	.	CASSERTAGEQYF	TGTGCCAGCTCCGAGCGGACAGCGGGCGAGCAGTACTTC
TRBV7-9	TRBJ2-2	.	.	CAGSYLRGELFF	TGTGCCGGCAGCTACCTTCGCGGGGAGCTGTTTTTT
TRBV28	TRBJ2-5	many	TRBD2	CASSSLRGDREETQYF	TGTGCCAGCAGTTCACTGCGGGGGGACCGGGAAGAGACCCAGTACTTC
TRBV10-3	TRBJ2-1	.	.	CATTLAYEQFF	TGTGCCACCACGTTAGCGTATGAGCAGTTCTTC
TRBV5-1	TRBJ1-4	many	.	CASSPGHRNEKLFF	TGCGCCAGCAGCCCGGGACACAGGAATGAAAAACTGTTTTTT
TRBV11-3	TRBJ1-1	few	.	CASLGHSNTEAFF	TGTGCCAGCCTGGGACACTCGAACACTGAAGCTTTCTTT
TRBV7-2	TRBJ2-3	many	TRBD2	CASSLSGAKGDTQYF	TGTGCCAGCAGCCTTAGCGGGGCCAAGGGAGATACGCAGTATTTT
TRBV7-9	TRBJ1-6	.	.	CASGVGSYDSPLHF	TGTGCCAGCGGAGTGGGCTCCTATGATTCACCCCTCCACTTT
TRBV28	TRBJ1-2	few	TRBD1	CASSVRGQQDTF	TGTGCCAGCAGTGTCAGGGGGCAGCAGGACACCTTC
TRBV7-3	TRBJ2-1	few	TRBD2	CASSFGGGGDEQFF	TGTGCCAGCAGCTTCGGCGGGGGGGGGGATGAGCAGTTCTTC
TRBV6-1	TRBJ1-1	.	.	CASSVGLRTTEAFF	TGTGCCAGCAGTGTTGGACTGAGGACCACTGAAGCTTTCTTT
TRBV9	TRBJ1-1	many	.	CASSVADTYYTEAFF	TGTGCCAGCAGCGTAGCCGACACGTACTACACTGAAGCTTTCTTT
TRBV6-2/TRBV6-3	TRBJ1-2	.	.	CASSYSDSHLGYTF	TGTGCCAGCAGTTACTCGGACAGTCACTTGGGCTACACCTTC
TRBV7-8	TRBJ1-2	few	.	CASSPQMRANYGYTF	TGTGCCAGCAGCCCCCAGATGCGAGCTAACTATGGCTACACCTTC
TRBV2	TRBJ1-5	.	.	CASRGLVNQPQHF	TGTGCCAGCAGGGGGCTAGTGAATCAGCCCCAGCATTTT
TRBV28	TRBJ1-1	many	TRBD1	CASGEQGGGAEAFF	TGTGCCAGCGGGGAACAGGGGGGAGGCGCTGAAGCTTTCTTT
TRBV20-1	TRBJ2-2	.	TRBD1	CSATGGTGELFF	TGCAGTGCGACAGGGGGCACCGGGGAGCTGTTTTTT
TRBV3-1	TRBJ1-6	few	TRBD1	CASSPGTVNSPLHF	TGTGCCAGCAGCCCAGGGACAGTAAATTCACCCCTCCACTTT
TRBV6-1	TRBJ2-7	many	.	CASLRDSKSSYEQYF	TGTGCCAGCCTAAGGGACTCGAAAAGCTCCTACGAGCAGTACTTC
TRBV20-1	TRBJ2-4	.	.	CSASSQVAAKNIQYF	TGCAGTGCCTCATCCCAGGTGGCAGCCAAAAACATTCAGTACTTC
TRBV6-2/TRBV6-3	TRBJ2-7	.	TRBD1	CASRGSQGIYPYEQYF	TGTGCCAGCAGGGGATCACAGGGGATCTATCCCTACGAGCAGTACTTC
TRBV7-8	TRBJ1-2	many	TRBD1	CASSPRTGYGYTF	TGTGCCAGCAGCCCCAGGACAGGGTATGGCTACACCTTC
TRBV6-1	TRBJ2-3	few	.	CASSHKITRYTQYF	TGTGCCAGCAGTCACAAAATTACACGCTATACGCAGTATTTT
TRBV19	TRBJ2-3	.	TRBD2	CASSQSTSVYTDTQYF	TGTGCCAGTAGTCAGTCGACTAGCGTATACACAGATACGCAGTATTTT
TRBV6-2/TRBV6-3	TRBJ2-7	.	.	CASSRGKKQYF	TGTGCCAGCAGTAGAGGGAAAAAGCAGTACTTC
TRBV3-1	TRBJ2-3	.	.	CASSQEILAIGDTQYF	TGTGCCAGCAGCCAAGAAATACTGGCGATAGGGGATACGCAGTATTTT
TRBV11-3	TRBJ1-5	few	.	CASSLGGGPQPQHF	TGTGCCAGCAGCTTGGGGGGGGGGCCTCAGCCCCAGCATTTT
TRBV6-2/TRBV6-3	TRBJ1-5	.	.	CASSYAGTLPQHF	TGTGCCAGCAGTTACGCAGGGACCTTGCCCCAGCATTTT
TRBV10-2	TRBJ1-5	.	.	CASSPSGAQPQHF	TGCGCCAGCAGTCCCAGCGGGGCTCAGCCCCAGCATTTT
TRBV5-6	TRBJ1-2	few	TRBD1	CASSPLTTGNYGYTF	TGTGCCAGCAGTCCTCTGACGACAGGGAACTATGGCTACACCTTC
TRBV6-2/TRBV6-3	TRBJ2-5	.	.	CATPGRVRQTQYF	TGTGCCACCCCCGGTAGGGTTCGTCAGACCCAGTACTTC
TRBV20-1	TRBJ2-3	many	TRBD2	CSAHSGGATDTQYF	TGCAGTGCGCATAGCGGGGGGGCCACAGATACGCAGTATTTT
TRBV24-1	TRBJ1-1	few	.	CATSDGGGSEAFF	TGTGCCACCAGTGATGGCGGGGGGAGTGAAGCTTTCTTT
TRBV19	TRBJ1-2	.	.	CASGDSKRDGYTF	TGTGCCAGTGGGGACTCGAAACGGGATGGCTACACCTTC
TRBV3-1	TRBJ2-5	many	.	CASSQDRQRAETQYF	TGTGCCAGCAGCCAAGATCGACAGCGTGCAGAGACCCAGTACTTC
TRBV15	TRBJ2-1	.	TRBD2	CATSTQTSADRGDEQFF	TGTGCCACCAGCACCCAAACTAGCGCAGATAGAGGCGATGAGCAGTTCTTC
TRBV20-1	TRBJ2-1	.	TRBD2	CSARDLLAGVMGEQFF	TGCAGTGCTAGAGATCTGCTAGCGGGAGTAATGGGTGAGCAGTTCTTC
TRBV19	TRBJ2-7	few	.	CASSIKLKTYEQYF	TGTGCCAGTAGTATAAAACTGAAAACCTACGAGCAGTACTTC